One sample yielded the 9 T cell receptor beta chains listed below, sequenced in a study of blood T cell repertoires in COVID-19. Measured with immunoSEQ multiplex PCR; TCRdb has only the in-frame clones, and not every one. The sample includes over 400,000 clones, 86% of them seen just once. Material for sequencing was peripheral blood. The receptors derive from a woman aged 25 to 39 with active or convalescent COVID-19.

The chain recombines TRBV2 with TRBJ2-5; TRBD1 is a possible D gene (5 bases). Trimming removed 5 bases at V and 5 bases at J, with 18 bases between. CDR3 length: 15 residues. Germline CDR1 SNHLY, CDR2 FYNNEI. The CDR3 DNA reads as TGTGCCAGCAGTTTACCTCAGGGTTCTGGGGAGACCCAGTACTTC. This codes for CASSLPQGSGETQYF. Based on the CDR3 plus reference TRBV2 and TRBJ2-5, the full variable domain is EPEVTQTPSHQVTQMGQEVILRCVPISNHLYFYWYRQILGQKVEFLVSFYNNEISEKSEIFDDQFSVERPDGSNFTLKIRSTKLEDSAMYFCASSLPQGSGETQYFGPGTRLLVL.

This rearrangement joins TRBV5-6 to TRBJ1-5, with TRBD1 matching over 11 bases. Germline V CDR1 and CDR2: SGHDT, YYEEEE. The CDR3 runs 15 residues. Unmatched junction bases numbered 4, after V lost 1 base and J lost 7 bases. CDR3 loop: CASSLTGDRGQPQHF. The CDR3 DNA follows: TGTGCCAGCAGCTTGACCGGGGACAGGGGGCAGCCCCAGCATTTT.

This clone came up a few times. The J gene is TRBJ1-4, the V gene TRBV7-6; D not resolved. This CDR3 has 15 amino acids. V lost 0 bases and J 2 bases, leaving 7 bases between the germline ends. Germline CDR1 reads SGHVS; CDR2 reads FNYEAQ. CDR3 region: CASSLAPVTNEKLFF. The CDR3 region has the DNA TGTGCCAGCAGCTTAGCCCCGGTTACTAATGAAAAACTGTTTTTT.

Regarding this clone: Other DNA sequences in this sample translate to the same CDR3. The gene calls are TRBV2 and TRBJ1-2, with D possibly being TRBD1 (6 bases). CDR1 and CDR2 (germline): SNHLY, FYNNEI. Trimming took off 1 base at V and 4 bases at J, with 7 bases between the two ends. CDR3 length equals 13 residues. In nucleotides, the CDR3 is TGTGCCAGCAGTGAAGGGACAGTCTATGGCTACACCTTC. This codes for CASSEGTVYGYTF.

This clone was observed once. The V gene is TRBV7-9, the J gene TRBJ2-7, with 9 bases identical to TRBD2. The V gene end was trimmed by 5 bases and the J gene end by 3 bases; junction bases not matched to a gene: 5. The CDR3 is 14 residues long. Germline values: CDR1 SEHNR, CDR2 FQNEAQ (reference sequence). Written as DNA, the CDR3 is TGTGCCAGCAGCCCGACTAGCGGAAACTACGAGCAGTACTTC. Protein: CASSPTSGNYEQYF.

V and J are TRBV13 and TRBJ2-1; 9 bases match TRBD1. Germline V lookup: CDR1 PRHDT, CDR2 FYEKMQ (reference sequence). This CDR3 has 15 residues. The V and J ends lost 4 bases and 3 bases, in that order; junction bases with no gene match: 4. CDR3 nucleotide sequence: TGTGCCAGCAGCTCAAGACAGGGGGTCTACAATGAGCAGTTCTTC. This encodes CASSSRQGVYNEQFF.

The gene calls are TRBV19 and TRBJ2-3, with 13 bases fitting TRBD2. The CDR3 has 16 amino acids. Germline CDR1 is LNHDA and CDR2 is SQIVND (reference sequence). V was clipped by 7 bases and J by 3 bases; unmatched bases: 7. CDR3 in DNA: TGTGCCAGTACCCGGACTAGCGGGAGTGTTACAGATACGCAGTATTTT. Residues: CASTRTSGSVTDTQYF.

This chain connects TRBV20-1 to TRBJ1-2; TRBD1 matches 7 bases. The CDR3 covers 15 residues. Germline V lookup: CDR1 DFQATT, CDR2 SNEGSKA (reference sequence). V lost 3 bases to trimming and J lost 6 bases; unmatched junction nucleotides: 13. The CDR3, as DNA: TGCAGTGCTAGTGATGGTGGCAGGGGGAGTAATGGCTACACCTTC. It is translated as CSASDGGRGSNGYTF.

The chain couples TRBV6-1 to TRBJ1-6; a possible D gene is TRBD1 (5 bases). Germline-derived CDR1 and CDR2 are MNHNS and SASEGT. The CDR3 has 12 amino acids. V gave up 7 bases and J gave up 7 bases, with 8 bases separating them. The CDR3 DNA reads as TGTGCCAGCACAGGGAGGAATTCACCCCTCCACTTT. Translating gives CASTGRNSPLHF.